These 20 T cell receptor beta chains were sequenced from one sample in a study of regulatory T cells in long-lasting Graves disease. Researchers made TCR beta libraries by using iRepertoire HTBI primers and running Arm-PCR on CDR3 regions. Each CDR3 protein gets one entry after TCRdb re-called the multiplex PCR reads with MiXCR. The repertoire holds about 400,000 distinct CDR3 sequences, with 15% to 20% as singletons. Time point specified: newly diagnosed GD, antithyroid drugs for less than 3 months. From PBMCs, RNA was extracted and then used to make the TCR library. These data also featured in a second study, about T cells in Graves' hyperthyroidism and ophthalmopathy.

The source was peripheral blood mononuclear cells (PBMCs), collected at new diagnosis, from a patient treated with antithyroid drugs. These receptors all come from a woman aged 18-29 years with Graves disease.

This clonotype was counted ten times or more. V is TRBV3-1 and J is TRBJ2-1; the D gene is possibly TRBD1 (5 bases). Trimming removed 3 bases at V and 2 bases at J, with 11 bases between. Germline lookup yields CDR1 LGHDT and CDR2 YNNKEL (reference sequence). There are 15 residues in the CDR3. The CDR3 DNA reads TGTGCCAGCAGCCATGTGCAGGGCCCCTACAATGAGCAGTTCTTC. Protein sequence: CASSHVQGPYNEQFF.

This clonotype was recorded at least ten times. The chain has TRBV7-3 and TRBJ2-3, with TRBD2 identical over 9 bases. Germline values: CDR1 SGHTA, CDR2 FQGTGA. This CDR3 spans 16 amino acids. V dropped 5 bases and J dropped 2; count of bases not matched to a gene: 8. The CDR3 loop reads CASSQKTSGYTDTQYF. As DNA, the CDR3 is TGTGCCAGCAGCCAAAAGACTAGCGGCTACACAGATACGCAGTATTTT.

This clonotype was seen a few times. V gene TRBV24-1 combines with J gene TRBJ1-1; TRBD1 matches at 8 bases. The V and J ends lost 3 bases and 3 bases, in that order; junction bases with no gene match: 8. Per the germline V gene, CDR1 is KGHDR and CDR2 is SFDVKD. The length of the CDR3 is 16 residues. The CDR3, as DNA: TGTGCCACCAGTGATAGGGGGACAGGAGGGGACACTGAAGCTTTCTTT. This sequence encodes CATSDRGTGGDTEAFF.

This clonotype was seen ten or more times. V gene TRBV11-2 combines with J gene TRBJ2-3; the match to TRBD2 covers 10 bases. With V trimmed by 0 bases and J by 5 bases, 5 bases remained unmatched. The CDR3 consists of 16 residues. Germline V gene data show CDR1 as SGHAT and CDR2 as FQNNGV. In DNA form, the CDR3 reads TGTGCCAGCAGCTTAGAAGCGGGGGGGCCTCAAGATACGCAGTATTTT. Its translation: CASSLEAGGPQDTQYF.

The table lists this clonotype with many counts. J is TRBJ2-7 and V is TRBV3-1; 7 positions agree with TRBD2. The V segment lost 7 bases and the J segment 3 bases; nucleotides outside the gene matches: 9. The germline CDR1 and CDR2 sequences are LGHDT and YNNKEL (reference sequence). The CDR3 consists of 14 residues. CDR3 protein: CASNPSGGFYEQYF. Here the CDR3 DNA reads TGTGCCAGCAATCCTAGCGGAGGATTCTACGAGCAGTACTTC.

This clonotype was counted ten times or more. This chain links TRBV5-1 with TRBJ1-2; D remains unclear. The CDR3 totals 12 residues. V was clipped by 5 bases and J by 3 bases, with 8 bases between them. CDR1 and CDR2 from the germline V gene are SGHRS and YFSETQ. DNA for the CDR3: TGCGCCAGCAGGGAATCGGACTATGGCTACACCTTC. It specifies CASRESDYGYTF.

Ten or more counts support this clonotype. J is TRBJ2-5 and V is TRBV2; 11 nucleotides match TRBD2. V shed 6 bases, J shed 2 bases, and the junction held 2 bases outside the gene matches. Germline assignment: CDR1 SNHLY and CDR2 FYNNEI. The CDR3 is 14 amino acids. The DNA of the CDR3 is TGTGCCAGCAGGGGGACTAGCGGACAAGAGACCCAGTACTTC. It translates to CASRGTSGQETQYF.

A remark on this clonotype: A single base separates this from a much larger clone, so it may be a read error. The chain carries TRBV7-2 and TRBJ2-5, with 7 bases fitting TRBD2. This CDR3 is built from 15 residues. CDR1 SGHTA and CDR2 FQGNSA come from the germline V gene. The CDR3 spells CAGSLWFRREETQYF. DNA of the CDR3: TGTGCCGGCAGCTTATGGTTTCGGCGGGAGGAGACCCAGTACTTC.

This clonotype has more than one count but fewer than ten. The chain uses TRBV20-1 and TRBJ2-5; 14 bases are a match to TRBD2. This CDR3 contains 18 residues. The V gene's germline CDR1 is DFQATT and CDR2 SNEGSKA (reference sequence). Trimming cost V 1 base and J 5 bases; bases outside gene matches: 12. The CDR3 region is CSARALGGGLAGVETQYF. The CDR3 region has the DNA TGCAGTGCTAGAGCTCTGGGGGGGGGACTAGCGGGAGTTGAGACCCAGTACTTC.

This clonotype has more than one count but fewer than ten. The gene calls are TRBV5-8 and TRBJ2-1, with TRBD2 as a possible D gene (5 bases). V was trimmed by 1 base and J by 3 bases, leaving 14 bases between them. Per the germline V gene, CDR1 is SGHTS and CDR2 is YDEGEE. The CDR3 is 16 residues long. CDR3: CASSLFSSGLYNEQFF. The DNA for the CDR3 is TGTGCCAGCAGCTTGTTCTCGAGCGGACTCTACAATGAGCAGTTCTTC.

In this sample, this clonotype turned up many times. The junction shows a germline mismatch at one end, possibly a read error. The chain combines TRBV7-8 with TRBJ2-5, with 7 bases aligning to TRBD1. The CDR3 is 16 residues long. Germline loops: CDR1 SGHVS, CDR2 FQNEAQ. The DNA of the CDR3 is TGTGCCAGCACCTTAGGTTCGACAGGGATCCAAGAGACCCAGTACTTC. Its translation is CASTLGSTGIQETQYF.

This clonotype was observed at least ten times. V is TRBV29-1 and J is TRBJ2-7; 9 bases fit TRBD1. Germline-derived CDR1 and CDR2 are SQVTM and ANQGSEA. The CDR3 is made up of 16 amino acids. Losses at the gene ends were 6 bases for V and 0 bases for J; bases not matched to a gene: 12. This chain's CDR3 is CSVRYGAGQGSYEQYF. In DNA form, the CDR3 reads TGCAGCGTGCGTTACGGGGCGGGACAGGGCTCCTACGAGCAGTACTTC.

This clonotype was picked up many times. The rearrangement links TRBV9 to TRBJ2-7; a weak D match, TRBD1 (6 bases). CDR3 length: 14 residues. V gave up 0 bases and J gave up 2 bases, with 9 bases separating them. The V gene's germline CDR1 is SGDLS and CDR2 YYNGEE. The CDR3 spells CASSVGDNTYEQYF. CDR3 sequence (DNA): TGTGCCAGCAGCGTAGGGGACAACACCTACGAGCAGTACTTC.

Of note for this clonotype: The CDR3 end shows no conserved phenylalanine or tryptophan, and so a read error is likely. The V and J genes are TRBV28 and TRBJ1-1, with D possibly TRBD1 on 5 matching bases. The V end lost 3 bases, the J end lost 10 bases, and 12 bases lay between the germline ends. The CDR3 is 12 amino acids. The germline V gene encodes CDR1 MDHEN and CDR2 SYDVKM. CDR3 region: CASSFSPRGAFS. For the CDR3, the DNA is TGTGCCAGCAGTTTTTCCCCGAGGGGAGCTTTCTCT.

This clonotype was detected ten times or more. The rearrangement joins TRBV5-1 to TRBJ2-1; a weak D match, TRBD2 (5 bases). Germline values: CDR1 SGHRS, CDR2 YFSETQ. This CDR3 spans 12 amino acids. V lost 5 bases, J lost 7 bases, and 10 bases lay in between. This chain's CDR3 is CASRVPGNEQFF. The CDR3 coding sequence is TGCGCCAGCAGGGTGCCGGGGAATGAGCAGTTCTTC. Full variable domain (rest looked up from reference TRBV5-1 and TRBJ2-1): KAGVTQTPRYLIKTRGQQVTLSCSPISGHRSVSWYQQTPGQGLQFLFEYFSETQRNKGNFPGRFSGRQFSNSRSEMNVSTLELGDSALYLCASRVPGNEQFFGPGTRLTVL.

The CDR3 DNA is TGTGCCAGCAGTTCCGGGACAGGGGTAATCGACACTGAAGCTTTCTTT. It codes for CASSSGTGVIDTEAFF. The gene calls are TRBV6-2 or TRBV6-3 and TRBJ1-1; 10 nucleotides agree with TRBD1. The CDR3 length is 16 residues. The V gene end was trimmed by 4 bases and the J gene end by 3 bases; junction bases not matched to a gene: 8. Per the germline V gene, CDR1 is MNHEY and CDR2 is SVGEGT.

This clonotype was detected a few times. The V and J genes are TRBV20-1 and TRBJ2-3; 12 bases map to TRBD2. The CDR3 has 19 amino acids. Unmatched junction bases numbered 18, after V lost 6 bases and J lost 2 bases. Germline V gene sequence: CDR1 DFQATT, CDR2 SNEGSKA (reference sequence). The DNA for the CDR3 is TGCAGTGCGACAATGGGCGGGACTAGCGGGTGGCAGGCCACAGATACGCAGTATTTT. It translates to CSATMGGTSGWQATDTQYF.

The CDR3 sequence is CASRDSPIQPQHF. CDR3 DNA: TGTGCCAGTAGAGACAGCCCGATCCAGCCCCAGCATTTT. The chain carries TRBV6-1 and TRBJ1-5, with a weak D call TRBD1 (5 bases). The CDR3 has 13 residues. Germline lookup yields CDR1 MNHNS and CDR2 SASEGT. The V gene lost 9 bases and the J gene lost 7 bases, with 16 bases spanning the gap.

This clonotype was picked up many times. The rearrangement uses TRBV28 and TRBJ1-4, with D unresolved. V was trimmed by 6 bases and J by 11 bases, leaving 19 bases between them. The CDR3 has 14 amino acids. Germline V lookup: CDR1 MDHEN, CDR2 SYDVKM. The CDR3 DNA reads TGTGCCAGCAGCCTCCCCGGACCTCGATTCAAACTGTTTTTT. Translation: CASSLPGPRFKLFF.

In the case of this clonotype: A read error may be the cause here, since a much bigger clone is one base away. The chain uses TRBV3-1 and TRBJ2-1; 9 bases are a match to TRBD2. Germline V CDR1 and CDR2: LGHDT, YNNKEL (reference sequence). This CDR3 spans 17 amino acids. The CDR3 DNA reads as TGTGTCAGCAGCCCGGAGTCAGGGGGACTAGCATACTATGAGCAGTTCTTC. This sequence encodes CVSSPESGGLAYYEQFF.